A single TCR beta chain is shown here with its context. Its antigen is not known. This entry is derived from a study of identical twins. General observations from the study: Alpha sequences that were out-of-frame and twin-shared showed an excess of low generation probability. Memory repertoires lacked the insertion deficit that abundant cord blood beta clonotypes showed.

A universal primer site was incorporated via template switching, and the cDNA contained unique molecular identifiers. TCRdb ran MiXCR on the 5' RACE reads and lists one entry per CDR3 protein. Of about 530,000 distinct CDR3 sequences listed, roughly 15% were seen once; the top ten hold 0.44%. The same specimen was also included in a second study, on yellow fever vaccine responses in identical twins. That source notes: Reportedly, twins' vaccine T cell responses looked partly convergent and partly personalized.

The receptor's source is a woman aged 18 to 35 in good health. Input material: CD4+ T cells sorted from blood.

CDR3 nucleotide sequence: TGTGCCAGCAGCCAAGATCACACTAGTGGCGAGCAGTTCTTC. This sequence encodes CASSQDHTSGEQFF. The chain joins TRBV3-1 to TRBJ2-1, with D maybe TRBD2 (5 bases). Germline V gives CDR1 LGHDT, CDR2 YNNKEL (reference sequence). This CDR3 has 14 residues. The germline V and J ends were trimmed by 0 bases and 10 bases, with 13 bases remaining between them.